These T cell receptor beta chains were read from a single sample in a study of blood T cell repertoires in COVID-19. TCRdb keeps only in-frame clones here, not all; method: immunoSEQ multiplex PCR. The sample gives some 110,000 clones, about 89% of which show up once; approximately 4% is in the top ten. Sequencing was carried out using peripheral blood. These receptors all stem from a man aged 35-49 years with acute or convalescent COVID-19. CDR3s include the opening cysteine and the closing phenylalanine or tryptophan.

V | CDR3
TRBV4-2 | CASSQDSIGELFF
TRBV7-2 | CASSLAGGPEETQYF
TRBV10-3 | CAIRNSNGTGGGETQYF
TRBV10-3 | CAIREGLLNTEAFF
TRBV5-1 | CASSFGAGGNEKLFF
TRBV7-2 | CASSFTGSSYNSPLHF
TRBV6-5 | CASSRLSGNQPQHF
TRBV5-1 | CASSLTAQNTEAFF
TRBV6-6 | CASKMGAREDTEAFF
TRBV27 | CASSLGQSEQFF
TRBV6-5 | CASSSTRILSGNTIYF
TRBV2 | CASRADSSGANVLTF
TRBV7-2 | CASSLPDSTDTQYF
TRBV4-3 | CASSQGRQSGNTIYF
TRBV5-5 | CASRPGQGITVYEQYF
TRBV5-3 | CARSLAAEYNRGRRTEAFF
TRBV6-4 | CASSAGGGGTDTQYF
TRBV11-2 | CASSFMRGGTDTQYF
TRBV6-1 | CASSESRGLEQYF
TRBV10-2 | CASGRTSGLPYEQYF
TRBV6-1 | CASSDVGGEKLFF
TRBV21-1 | CASSKAGRGSGELFF
TRBV5-4 | CASSPDRVDEKLFF